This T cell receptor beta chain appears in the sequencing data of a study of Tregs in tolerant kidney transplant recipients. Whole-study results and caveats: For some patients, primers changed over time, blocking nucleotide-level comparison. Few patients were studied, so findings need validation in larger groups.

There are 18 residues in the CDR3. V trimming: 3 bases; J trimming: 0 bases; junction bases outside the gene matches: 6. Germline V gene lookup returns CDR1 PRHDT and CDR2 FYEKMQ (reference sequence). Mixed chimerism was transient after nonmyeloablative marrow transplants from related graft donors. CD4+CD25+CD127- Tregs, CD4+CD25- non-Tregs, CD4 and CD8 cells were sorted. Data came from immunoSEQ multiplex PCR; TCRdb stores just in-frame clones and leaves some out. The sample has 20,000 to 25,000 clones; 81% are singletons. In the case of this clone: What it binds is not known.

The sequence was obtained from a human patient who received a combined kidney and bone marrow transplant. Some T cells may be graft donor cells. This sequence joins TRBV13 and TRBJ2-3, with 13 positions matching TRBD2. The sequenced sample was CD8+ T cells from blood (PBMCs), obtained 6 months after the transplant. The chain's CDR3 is CASSFGLAGVESTDTQYF. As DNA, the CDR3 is TGTGCCAGCAGCTTTGGACTAGCGGGAGTGGAAAGCACAGATACGCAGTATTTT.